This T cell receptor (beta chain) was identified in a study of identical twins. Study-wide points: Cross-sectional statistics underpinned the conclusions; the same donors were not followed.

This CDR3 spans 14 amino acids. CDR1 is SGHTA and CDR2 is FQGNSA in the germline V gene. Trimming removed 8 bases from V and 3 bases from J, with 13 bases in between. This clonotype was seen ten or more times. Its antigen is unidentified. MiXCR was run by TCRdb on the 5' RACE reads, yielding one entry per CDR3 protein. The sample records approximately 700,000 distinct CDR3 sequences, less than 7% being singletons. This TCR derives from a man between 18 and 29 years old in good health. The sequenced material came from naive T cells sorted from blood. The chain uses TRBV7-2 and TRBJ2-2; the D gene is possibly TRBD2 (6 bases). The CDR3 here is CASAFSGDTGELFF. In DNA, the CDR3 is TGTGCCAGCGCTTTTAGCGGCGACACCGGGGAGCTGTTTTTT.